Listed below are T cell receptor beta chains from one sample, sequenced in a study of CD8 T cells in ankylosing spondylitis. TCRdb used MiXCR to reprocess the 5' RACE reads, holding one entry per CDR3 protein. This table has about 360,000 distinct CDR3 sequences, roughly 22% appearing once. What was sequenced was blood, either unsorted or a sorted T cell fraction (not recorded which). These TCRs come from a male donor with ankylosing spondylitis or in good health (not recorded which). Both conserved end residues are part of each CDR3. The order of the fields is D gene, J gene, V gene, clone size, CDR3 DNA, CDR3 protein. D genes are given only for firm matches. Not every row has a clone size; where given, it reads once, few, many or a size class.

NA	TRBJ2-5	TRBV21-1	NA	TGTGCCAGCAGTACCCTTAAGGAATTAATAGGGGTTCAAGAGACCCAGTACTTC	CASSTLKELIGVQETQYF
NA	TRBJ2-5	TRBV12-3/TRBV12-4	few	TGTGCCAGCAGATACACCCTGGGACAAGAGACCCAGTACTTC	CASRYTLGQETQYF
TRBD2	TRBJ2-5	TRBV5-1	once	TGCGCCAGCAGCCTCAACGGACTAGCGGGGGCCTCAGGGGGGACCCAGTACTTC	CASSLNGLAGASGGTQYF
TRBD1	TRBJ2-7	TRBV7-6	NA	TGTGCCAGCAGCTCGTCAGACAGGGCCTCCTCCTACGAGCAGTACTTC	CASSSSDRASSYEQYF
NA	TRBJ2-1	TRBV11-2	few	TGTGCCAGCAGCCGATTCTGGGCGGGGTCTTACAATGAGCAGTTCTTC	CASSRFWAGSYNEQFF
NA	TRBJ1-1	TRBV6-6	NA	TGTGCCAGCAGTTACTCGGGGGCAGAAGCTTTCTTT	CASSYSGAEAFF
TRBD2	TRBJ2-1	TRBV6-1	NA	TGTGCCAGCAGTGAAACGGGGGGGCCTCATGAGCAGTTCTTC	CASSETGGPHEQFF
NA	TRBJ2-5	TRBV12-3/TRBV12-4	NA	TGTGCCAGCAGCCCAAGTGGGCGGGGGACCCAGTACTTC	CASSPSGRGTQYF
NA	TRBJ2-7	TRBV20-1	NA	TGCAGTGTCCCGAGGTATTACGAGCAGTACTTC	CSVPRYYEQYF
TRBD2	TRBJ2-1	TRBV28	few	TGTGCCAGCAGGGCCCTTGCGGGGGTTGCTGAGCAGTTCTTC	CASRALAGVAEQFF
NA	TRBJ2-7	TRBV5-1	few	TGCGCCAGCAGCACCGACAGCCTAGCCTACGAGCAGTACTTC	CASSTDSLAYEQYF
NA	TRBJ2-7	TRBV6-5	few	TGTGCCAGCAGTTTCAGGGAGATGGACGAGCAGTACTTC	CASSFREMDEQYF
NA	TRBJ2-1	TRBV29-1	NA	TGCAGCGCCGGGTCCCGGGACGCCACCTACAATGAGCAGTTCTTC	CSAGSRDATYNEQFF
TRBD1	TRBJ1-1	TRBV9	NA	TGTGCCAGCAGGGGACAGGGGTACACTGAAGCTTTCTTT	CASRGQGYTEAFF
NA	TRBJ1-2	TRBV29-1	few	TGCAGCGTTGGGCCACTAGCGGCCCCGGGGGAGAATGGCTACACCTTC	CSVGPLAAPGENGYTF
TRBD1	TRBJ2-1	TRBV28	few	TGTGCCAGCAGTACGGGACAGATCTACAATGAGCAGTTCTTC	CASSTGQIYNEQFF
NA	TRBJ2-1	TRBV7-9	NA	TGTGCCAGCAGTTTCGACCTCCTCGAAAATGAGCAGTTCTTC	CASSFDLLENEQFF
TRBD1	TRBJ2-1	TRBV2	NA	TGTGCCACCCGGACAGGGCCGAATGAGCAGTTCTTC	CATRTGPNEQFF
NA	TRBJ2-1	TRBV24-1	NA	TGTGCCACCAGTGCCCGACACGGGAACAATGAGCAGTTCTTC	CATSARHGNNEQFF
NA	TRBJ2-1	TRBV5-6	few	TGTGCTAGCAGCTTGGGTAGGGCCAGCTCCTACAATGAGCAGTTCTTC	CASSLGRASSYNEQFF
NA	TRBJ2-7	TRBV12-3/TRBV12-4	many	TGTGCCAGCAGTTTAGCGACCTACGAGCAGTACTTC	CASSLATYEQYF
TRBD1	TRBJ2-5	TRBV7-8	NA	TGTGCCAGCAGTTCCCGGACAGGAGGTTCGACCCAGTACTTC	CASSSRTGGSTQYF
NA	TRBJ2-7	TRBV29-1	NA	TGCAGCGTTTCCGGCAGGAGCTCCTACGAGCAGTACTTC	CSVSGRSSYEQYF
NA	TRBJ1-1	TRBV12-3/TRBV12-4	few	TGTGCCAGCATTGAGATGAACACTGAAGCTTTCTTT	CASIEMNTEAFF
TRBD2	TRBJ2-2	TRBV10-3	NA	TGTGCCATCAGGGGGACCGGTAGCGGGGGGACGAACACCGGGGAGCTGTTTTTT	CAIRGTGSGGTNTGELFF
TRBD1	TRBJ2-1	TRBV7-9	NA	TGTGCCAGCAGCGTCGGACAGGCCTACTCCTACAATGAGCAGTTCTTC	CASSVGQAYSYNEQFF
NA	TRBJ2-5	TRBV7-2	NA	TGTGCCAGCAGCCTCTCGGGGGATCTGGGGGAGACCCAGTACTTC	CASSLSGDLGETQYF
NA	TRBJ2-7	TRBV6-5	NA	TGTGCCAGCAGTTACGGGGGGGCCCTTACCTACGAGCAGTACTTC	CASSYGGALTYEQYF
NA	TRBJ2-1	TRBV29-1	NA	TGCAGCGTAGGACTCGTCGGGGCCAGTGAGCAGTTCTTC	CSVGLVGASEQFF
TRBD2	TRBJ2-3	TRBV9	many	TGTGCCAGCAGCCCGGGGACTAGCGGGGCGGGGCAGGATACGCAGTATTTT	CASSPGTSGAGQDTQYF
NA	TRBJ1-1	TRBV12-3/TRBV12-4	many	TGTGCCAGCAGTTTCGGGGCTGAAGCTTTCTTT	CASSFGAEAFF
NA	TRBJ1-5	TRBV27	few	TGTGCCAGCAACGGCGGCCCCGAAGGGCATCAGCCCCAGCATTTT	CASNGGPEGHQPQHF
NA	TRBJ2-3	TRBV6-5	NA	TGTGCCAGCAGTTACTCAACTAGTGGGACAGATACGCAGTATTTT	CASSYSTSGTDTQYF
NA	TRBJ1-3	TRBV28	NA	TGTGCCAGCAGTTTAAGGGGGGATGGAAACACCATATATTTT	CASSLRGDGNTIYF
NA	TRBJ2-7	TRBV5-1	few	TGCGCCAGCAGCTCCCAATGGACTGATTCCTACGAGCAGTACTTC	CASSSQWTDSYEQYF
NA	TRBJ2-5	TRBV2	many	TGTGCCAGCAGGGAGGGGATCCAAGAGACCCAGTACTTC	CASREGIQETQYF
TRBD2	TRBJ2-1	TRBV7-9	many	TGTGCCAGCAGCTTGGGACTAGCGGACAATGAGCAGTTCTTC	CASSLGLADNEQFF